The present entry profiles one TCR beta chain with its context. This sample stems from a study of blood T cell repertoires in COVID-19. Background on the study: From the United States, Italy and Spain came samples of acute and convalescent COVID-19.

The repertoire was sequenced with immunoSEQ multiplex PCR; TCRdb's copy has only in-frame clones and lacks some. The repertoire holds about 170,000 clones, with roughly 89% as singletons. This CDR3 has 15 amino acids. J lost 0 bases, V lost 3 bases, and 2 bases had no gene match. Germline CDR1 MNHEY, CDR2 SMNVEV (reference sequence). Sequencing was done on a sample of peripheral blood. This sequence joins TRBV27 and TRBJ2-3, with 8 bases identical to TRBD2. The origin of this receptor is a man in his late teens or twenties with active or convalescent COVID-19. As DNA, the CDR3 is TGTGCCAGCAGTTTCGGACTAGCTAGCACAGATACGCAGTATTTT. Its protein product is CASSFGLASTDTQYF.